This T cell receptor (beta chain) is drawn from a study of vaccination and CD4 T cells after COVID-19. Study overall: Post-vaccination samples were procured at a median of 72 days following dose two (range 14 to 241).

This clonotype was observed a handful of times. Its antigen is currently unknown. The treatment was: approximately 11-day PBMC culture with coronavirus spike peptide pools or control peptides (ViraFEST assay). TCRs were sequenced by ViraFEST after antigen-specific T cells had been expanded with peptide pools. The assay that was used to sequence DNA from cultured CD4+ T cells was the Oncomine TCR Beta short-read assay. Genomic DNA was taken out of cultured CD4+ T cells by extraction. TCRdb used MiXCR to reprocess the PCR reads, holding one entry per CDR3 protein. This table holds about 20,000 distinct CDR3 sequences, 60% found once. V lost 10 bases and J 13 bases, leaving 17 bases between the germline ends. Germline V lookup: CDR1 MDHEN, CDR2 SYDVKM. This CDR3 is 12 amino acids long.

This sequence was found in a human donor who had recovered from COVID-19. The chain combines TRBV28 with TRBJ1-6, with unresolved D. Source: CD4+ T cells from blood, cultured in vitro, taken after SARS-CoV-2 vaccination. DNA of the CDR3: TGTGCCAACTCTAGGTCAGGTTTGCCCCTCCACTTT. It is translated as CANSRSGLPLHF.